This T cell receptor beta chain was captured in a study of CD8 T cells in ankylosing spondylitis. General study findings and limits: Reactive arthritis synovial fluid and blood previously showed some of these motif variants. The disease-linked clones had a CD8+ phenotype and low blood frequencies. Reported data indicate significant enrichment of disease-linked clones within matched ankylosing spondylitis synovial fluid.

As the method for making TCR beta libraries, quantitative 5'-RACE with molecular barcodes was used. TCRdb fed the 5' RACE reads into MiXCR, producing one record per CDR3 protein. The sample includes under 150,000 distinct CDR3 sequences, 6.5% to 8.5% seen only once; the top ten take about 7.3%. The CDR3 totals 16 residues. Losses at the gene ends were 0 bases for V and 4 bases for J; bases not matched to a gene: 4. Germline V gives CDR1 SGHNT, CDR2 YYREEE (reference sequence). As to this clonotype: The antigen is unknown. A clone one base away is much larger, so this may be a read error.

Source material: synovial fluid, either unsorted or a sorted T cell fraction (not recorded which). This chain joins TRBV5-4 and TRBJ2-2, with TRBD2 identical over 9 bases. This receptor was taken from a male donor with ankylosing spondylitis. CDR3 nucleotide sequence: TGTGCCAGCAGCTTGGTGAGCGGGAGGAGCACCGGGGAGCTGTTTTTT. This codes for CASSLVSGRSTGELFF.